A single sample gave rise to the 7 T cell receptor beta chains below, sequenced in a study of prognosis after radiotherapy for stage I lung cancer. Two-round multiplex PCR, the amplification method, yielded TCR beta CDR3 from genomic DNA. Gene-specific TRBV and TRBJ primers were used in PCR round one. TCRdb fed the multiplex PCR reads into MiXCR, producing one record per CDR3 protein. The table shows around 21,000 distinct CDR3 sequences, with roughly 45% occurring only once. This specimen was PBMCs, taken before or after stereotactic body radiation therapy (not recorded which). Source of these receptors: a donor at least 50 years old with non-small cell lung cancer.

This clonotype was recorded at least ten times. V usage is TRBV12-3 or TRBV12-4 and J usage is TRBJ2-3; TRBD2 is a possible D gene (5 bases). The V and J ends lost 5 bases and 0 bases respectively, with 15 bases between them. The length of the CDR3 is 16 residues. In DNA, the CDR3 is TGTGCCAGCAGTCCAAGGAGGAGAAGTAGCACAGATACGCAGTATTTT. This sequence encodes CASSPRRRSSTDTQYF.

The sample holds many counts of this clonotype. The V and J genes are TRBV28 and TRBJ2-3; TRBD2 might be the D (7 bases). Trimming left V 11 bases short and J 4 bases short, with 19 bases between. The CDR3 is 14 amino acids. CDR1 MDHEN and CDR2 SYDVKM come from the germline V gene. In DNA form, the CDR3 reads TGTGCCTGCTCAGGGGCGGGAGTATCAGATACGCAGTATTTT. It is translated as CACSGAGVSDTQYF.

This clonotype has only a few counts. This may come from a read error, since a much larger clone is one base off. This rearrangement joins TRBV29-1 to TRBJ2-3, with D possibly TRBD2 on 6 matching bases. This CDR3 has 14 residues. From germline, CDR1 is SQVTM and CDR2 ANQGSEA. V dropped 3 bases and J dropped 4 bases, with 14 bases sitting between them. The CDR3 nucleotides are TGCAGCGTTGATGGTAGCGGTAGCGCAGATACGCAGTATTTT. Translating gives CSVDGSGSADTQYF.

Note on this clonotype: A much bigger clone sits one base away, suggesting this may be a read error. V and J are TRBV7-8 and TRBJ2-5, with 7 bases lining up with TRBD1. In germline, CDR1 is SGHVS, CDR2 FQNEAQ. This CDR3 has 16 residues. V was clipped by 4 bases and J by 10 bases; unmatched bases: 18. CDR3 in DNA: TGTGCCAGCAGCTCAAAACTAGAGGGGGCCCGTGGGGACCAGTACTTC. It specifies CASSSKLEGARGDQYF.

This clonotype was recorded at least ten times. The V gene is TRBV11-2, the J gene TRBJ2-5; 11 bases are a match to TRBD1. V shed 5 bases and J 4 bases; nucleotides not matched to a gene: 9. This CDR3 is built from 16 residues. CDR1 SGHAT and CDR2 FQNNGV come from the germline V gene. Written as DNA, the CDR3 is TGTGCCAGCAGCGGACAGGGGGCTAGCGGGATAGAGACCCAGTACTTC. Its translation: CASSGQGASGIETQYF.

This clonotype was counted many times. The V and J genes are TRBV6-5 and TRBJ1-2, with TRBD1 matching 9 bases. The CDR3 is 13 residues long. Germline loops: CDR1 MNHEY, CDR2 SVGAGI. The V gene end was trimmed by 6 bases and the J gene end by 6 bases; junction bases not matched to a gene: 5. CDR3 DNA sequence: TGTGCCAGCAGCCGGGACAGGGTAGATGGCTACACCTTC. Protein: CASSRDRVDGYTF.

This clonotype was detected many times. CDR3 amino acids: CATSRLNEQFF. In nucleotides, the CDR3 is TGTGCCACCAGCAGGCTCAATGAGCAGTTCTTC. V and J are TRBV15 and TRBJ2-1; unclear D gene. This CDR3 has 11 residues. V was clipped by 3 bases and J by 6 bases, with 3 bases between them. Germline V gene lookup returns CDR1 LNHNV and CDR2 YYDKDF (reference sequence).